This entry lists 5 T cell receptor beta chains sequenced from one sample in a study of Ad26.COV2.S vaccination and SARS-CoV-2 variants. Specified treatment: around 19 received Ad26.COV2.S at low or high dose, single or two shots; 5 received placebo; per-sample allocation not given. Day 63 after the first vaccine or placebo injection was the time point for sampling. The table came from immunoSEQ multiplex PCR; TCRdb's copy has only in-frame clones and leaves some out. The repertoire holds 300,000 to 400,000 clones, with around 86% as singletons. The sample consisted of peripheral blood, taken in a trial of Ad26.COV2.S vaccine versus placebo. The receptors stem from a person between 18 and 60 years old who received the Ad26.COV2.S COVID-19 vaccine or a placebo.

This chain connects TRBV6-5 to TRBJ1-1; 8 bases agree with TRBD1. This CDR3 is built from 13 residues. The germline V gene encodes CDR1 MNHEY and CDR2 SVGAGI. The ends lost 6 bases at V and 4 bases at J; junction bases unmatched: 4. The CDR3 DNA reads TGTGCCAGCAGAAGACAGGGGTCCACTGAAGCTTTCTTT. It specifies CASRRQGSTEAFF.

The rearrangement joins TRBV19 to TRBJ1-3, with D perhaps TRBD1 (5 bases). Trimming stripped 2 bases from V and 2 bases from J, with 10 bases between. From germline, CDR1 is LNHDA and CDR2 SQIVND (reference sequence). This CDR3 is built from 15 residues. CDR3: CASSISRDPGNTIYF. The CDR3 DNA reads as TGTGCCAGTAGTATAAGCCGGGACCCTGGAAACACCATATATTTT. Full variable domain (missing parts from reference TRBV19 and TRBJ1-3): DGGITQSPKYLFRKEGQNVTLSCEQNLNHDAMYWYRQDPGQGLRLIYYSQIVNDFQKGDIAEGYSVSREKKESFPLTVTSAQKNPTAFYLCASSISRDPGNTIYFGEGSWLTVV.

J is TRBJ1-1 and V is TRBV9; D call uncertain. CDR3 length: 13 amino acids. Trimming left V 4 bases short and J 5 bases short, with 12 bases between. Germline loops: CDR1 SGDLS, CDR2 YYNGEE. The CDR3 DNA is TGTGCCAGCAGCCCAAGATCGGGGACTGAAGCTTTCTTT. Protein sequence: CASSPRSGTEAFF.

Regarding this clone: Its ends do not fully match the called genes, so a read error is possible. The chain is built from TRBV2 and TRBJ2-5; 8 bases align to TRBD1. The germline V gene has CDR1 SNHLY and CDR2 FYNNEI. CDR3 length: 16 residues. CDR3 protein: CASREGQGRFQETQYF. The DNA of the CDR3 is TGTGCCAGCAGGGAAGGACAGGGACGCTTCCAAGAGACCCAGTACTTC.

The chain employs TRBV19 and TRBJ1-2; D is unclear. CDR3 length equals 12 residues. The V gene lost 1 base and the J gene lost 6 bases, with 6 bases spanning the gap. The germline V gene encodes CDR1 LNHDA and CDR2 SQIVND (reference sequence). The CDR3 protein is CASSIVKHGYTF. CDR3 coding DNA: TGTGCCAGTAGTATAGTAAAGCATGGCTACACCTTC.